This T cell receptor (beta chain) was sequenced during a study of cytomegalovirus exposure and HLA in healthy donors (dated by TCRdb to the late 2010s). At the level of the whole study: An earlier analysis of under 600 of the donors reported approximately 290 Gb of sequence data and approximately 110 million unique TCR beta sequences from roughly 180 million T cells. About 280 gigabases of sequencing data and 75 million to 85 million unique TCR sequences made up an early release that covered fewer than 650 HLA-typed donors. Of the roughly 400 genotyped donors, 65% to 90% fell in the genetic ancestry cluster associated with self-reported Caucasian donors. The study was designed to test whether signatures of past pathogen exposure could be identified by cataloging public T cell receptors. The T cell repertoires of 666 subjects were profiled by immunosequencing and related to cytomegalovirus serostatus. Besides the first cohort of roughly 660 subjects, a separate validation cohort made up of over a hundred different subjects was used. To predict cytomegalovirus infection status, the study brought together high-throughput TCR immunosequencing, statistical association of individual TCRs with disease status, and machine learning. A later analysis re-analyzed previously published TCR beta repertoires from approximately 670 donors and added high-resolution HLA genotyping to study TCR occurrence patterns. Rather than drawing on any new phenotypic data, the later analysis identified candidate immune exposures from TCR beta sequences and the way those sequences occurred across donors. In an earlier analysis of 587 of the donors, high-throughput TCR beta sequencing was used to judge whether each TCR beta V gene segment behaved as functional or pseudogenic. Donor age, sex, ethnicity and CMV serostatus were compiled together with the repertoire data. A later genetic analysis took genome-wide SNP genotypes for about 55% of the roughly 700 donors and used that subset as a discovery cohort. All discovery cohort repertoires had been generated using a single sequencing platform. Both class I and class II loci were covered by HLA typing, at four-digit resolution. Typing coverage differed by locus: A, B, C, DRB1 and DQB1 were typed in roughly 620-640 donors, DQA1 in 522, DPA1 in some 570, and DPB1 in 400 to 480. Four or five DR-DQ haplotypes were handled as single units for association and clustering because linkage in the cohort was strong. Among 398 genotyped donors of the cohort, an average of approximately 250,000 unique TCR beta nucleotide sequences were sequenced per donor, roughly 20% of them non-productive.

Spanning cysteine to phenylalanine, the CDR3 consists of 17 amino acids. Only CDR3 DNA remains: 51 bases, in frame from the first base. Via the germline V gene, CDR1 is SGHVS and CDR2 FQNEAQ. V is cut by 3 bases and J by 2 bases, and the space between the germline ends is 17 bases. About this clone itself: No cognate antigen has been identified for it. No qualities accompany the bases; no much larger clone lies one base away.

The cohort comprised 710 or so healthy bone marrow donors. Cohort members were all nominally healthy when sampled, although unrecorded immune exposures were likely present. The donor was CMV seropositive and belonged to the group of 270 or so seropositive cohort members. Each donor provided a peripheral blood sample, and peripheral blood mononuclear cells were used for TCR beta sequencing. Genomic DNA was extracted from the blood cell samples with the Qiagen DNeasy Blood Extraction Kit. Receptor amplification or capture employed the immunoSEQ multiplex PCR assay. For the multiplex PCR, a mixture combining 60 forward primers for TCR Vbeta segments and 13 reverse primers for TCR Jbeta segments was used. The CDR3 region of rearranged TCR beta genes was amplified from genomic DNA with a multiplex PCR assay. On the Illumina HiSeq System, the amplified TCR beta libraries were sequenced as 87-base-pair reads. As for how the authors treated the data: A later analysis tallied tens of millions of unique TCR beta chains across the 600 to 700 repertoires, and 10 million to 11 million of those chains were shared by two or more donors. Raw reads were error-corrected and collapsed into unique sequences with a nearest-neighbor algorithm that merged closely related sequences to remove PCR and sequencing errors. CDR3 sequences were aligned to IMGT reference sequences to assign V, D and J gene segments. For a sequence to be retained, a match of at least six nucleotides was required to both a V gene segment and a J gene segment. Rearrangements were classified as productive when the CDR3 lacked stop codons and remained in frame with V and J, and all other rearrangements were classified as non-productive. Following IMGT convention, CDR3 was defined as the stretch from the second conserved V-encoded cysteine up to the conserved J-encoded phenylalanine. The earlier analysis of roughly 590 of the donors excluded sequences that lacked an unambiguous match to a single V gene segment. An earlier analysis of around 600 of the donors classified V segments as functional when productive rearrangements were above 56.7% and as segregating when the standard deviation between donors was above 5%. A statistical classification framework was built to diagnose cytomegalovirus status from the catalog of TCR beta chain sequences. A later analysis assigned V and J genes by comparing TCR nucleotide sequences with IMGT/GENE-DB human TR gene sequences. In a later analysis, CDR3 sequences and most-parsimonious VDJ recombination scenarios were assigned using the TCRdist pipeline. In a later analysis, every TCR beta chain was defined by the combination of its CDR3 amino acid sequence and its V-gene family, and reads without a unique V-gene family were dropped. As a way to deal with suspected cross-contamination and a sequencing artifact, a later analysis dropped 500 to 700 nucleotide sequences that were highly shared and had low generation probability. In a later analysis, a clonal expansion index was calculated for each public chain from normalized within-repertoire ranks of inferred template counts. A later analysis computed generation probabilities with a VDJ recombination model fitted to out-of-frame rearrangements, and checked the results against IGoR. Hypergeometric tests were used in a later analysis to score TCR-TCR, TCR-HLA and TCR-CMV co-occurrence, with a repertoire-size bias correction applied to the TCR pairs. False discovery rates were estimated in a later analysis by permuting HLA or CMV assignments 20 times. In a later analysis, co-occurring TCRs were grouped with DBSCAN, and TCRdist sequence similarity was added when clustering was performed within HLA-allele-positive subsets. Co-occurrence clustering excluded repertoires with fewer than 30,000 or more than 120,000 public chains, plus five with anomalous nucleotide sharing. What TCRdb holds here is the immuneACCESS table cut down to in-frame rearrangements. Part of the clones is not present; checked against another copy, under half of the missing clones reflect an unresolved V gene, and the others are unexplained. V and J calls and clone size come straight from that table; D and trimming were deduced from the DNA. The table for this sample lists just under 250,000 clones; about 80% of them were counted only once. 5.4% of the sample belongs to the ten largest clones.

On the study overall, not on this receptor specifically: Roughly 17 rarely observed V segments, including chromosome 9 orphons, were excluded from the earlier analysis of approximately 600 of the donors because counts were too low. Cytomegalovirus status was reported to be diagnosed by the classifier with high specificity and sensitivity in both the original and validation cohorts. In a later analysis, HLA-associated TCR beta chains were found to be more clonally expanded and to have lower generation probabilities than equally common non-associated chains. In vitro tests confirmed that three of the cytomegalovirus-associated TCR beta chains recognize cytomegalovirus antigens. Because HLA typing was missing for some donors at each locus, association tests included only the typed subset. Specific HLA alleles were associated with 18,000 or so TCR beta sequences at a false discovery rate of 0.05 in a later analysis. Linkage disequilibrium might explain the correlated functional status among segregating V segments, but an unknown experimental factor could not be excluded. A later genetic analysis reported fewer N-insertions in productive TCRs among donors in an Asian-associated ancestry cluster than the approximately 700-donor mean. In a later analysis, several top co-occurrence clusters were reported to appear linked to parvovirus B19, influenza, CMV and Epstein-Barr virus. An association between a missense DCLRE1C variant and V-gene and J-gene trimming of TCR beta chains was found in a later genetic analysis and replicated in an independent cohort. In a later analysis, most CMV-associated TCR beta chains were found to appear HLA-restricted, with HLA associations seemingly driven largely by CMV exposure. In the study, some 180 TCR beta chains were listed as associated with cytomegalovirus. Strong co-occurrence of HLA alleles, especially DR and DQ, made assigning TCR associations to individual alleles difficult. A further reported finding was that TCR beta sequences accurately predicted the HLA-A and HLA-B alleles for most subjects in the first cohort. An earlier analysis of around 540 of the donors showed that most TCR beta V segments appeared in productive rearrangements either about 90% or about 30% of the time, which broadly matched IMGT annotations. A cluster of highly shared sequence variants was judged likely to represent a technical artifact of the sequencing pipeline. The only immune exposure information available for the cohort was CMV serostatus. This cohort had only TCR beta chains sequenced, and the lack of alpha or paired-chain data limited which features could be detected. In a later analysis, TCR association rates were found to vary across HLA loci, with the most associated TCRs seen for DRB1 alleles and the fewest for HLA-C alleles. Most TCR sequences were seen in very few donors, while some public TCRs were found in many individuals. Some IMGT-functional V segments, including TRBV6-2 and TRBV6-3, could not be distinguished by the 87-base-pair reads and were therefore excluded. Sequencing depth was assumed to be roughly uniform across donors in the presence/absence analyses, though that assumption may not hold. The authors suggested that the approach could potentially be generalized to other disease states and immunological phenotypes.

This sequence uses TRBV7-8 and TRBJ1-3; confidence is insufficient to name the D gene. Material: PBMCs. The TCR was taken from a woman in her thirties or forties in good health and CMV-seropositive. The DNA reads TGTGCCAGCAGCTTGTACCTAGCTCCGAACCCTGGAAACACCATATATTTT. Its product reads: CASSLYLAPNPGNTIYF.